This T cell receptor beta chain was sequenced for a study of shared clonotypes between healthy human individuals. Study-wide results and limits: Generation probability values for non-shared clonotypes were lower than those for clonotypes shared by all four donors.

Between the trimmed V and J ends, which lost 6 bases and 0 bases, there was a span of 17 bases. There are 16 residues in the CDR3. CDR1 and CDR2 from the germline V gene are MDHEN and SYDVKM. Replicate PCRs run on sorted subsets employed 150 to 250 ng DNA, 30,000 to 35,000 T cell genomes. Generated by immunoSEQ multiplex PCR, the TCRdb table keeps only in-frame clones and is missing some. The repertoire holds about 2.1 million clones, with around 93% as singletons. Terminally differentiated effector memory CD45RA+ cells were excluded from the naive CD8 cells, which were CD45RO-negative and positively selected for CCR7. Donors comprised healthy HIV-negative adults lacking recent acute infections or vaccinations. This clone was counted a single time. Its target is unknown.

The receptor was derived from a man aged 18 to 30 in good health. Some clones in this sample may be carry-over from other donors' samples. The V gene is TRBV28, the J gene TRBJ1-2, with D possibly being TRBD1 (6 bases). Source material: naive CD8+ T cells from PBMCs. As DNA, the CDR3 is TGTGCCAGCAGCCATCTAAGGGGGGTAACTAACTATGGCTACACCTTC. Encoded protein: CASSHLRGVTNYGYTF.